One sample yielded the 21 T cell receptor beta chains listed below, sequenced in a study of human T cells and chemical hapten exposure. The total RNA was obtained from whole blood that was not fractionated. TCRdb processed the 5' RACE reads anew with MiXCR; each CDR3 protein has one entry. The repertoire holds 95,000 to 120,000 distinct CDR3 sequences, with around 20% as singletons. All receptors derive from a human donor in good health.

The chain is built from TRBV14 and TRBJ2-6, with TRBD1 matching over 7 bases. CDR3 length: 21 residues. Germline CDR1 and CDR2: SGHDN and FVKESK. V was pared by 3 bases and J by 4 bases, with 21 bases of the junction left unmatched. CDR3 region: CASSQVPGQSPSPSGANVLTF. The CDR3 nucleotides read TGTGCCAGCAGCCAGGTACCGGGACAGTCACCGAGCCCCTCGGGGGCCAACGTCCTGACTTTC.

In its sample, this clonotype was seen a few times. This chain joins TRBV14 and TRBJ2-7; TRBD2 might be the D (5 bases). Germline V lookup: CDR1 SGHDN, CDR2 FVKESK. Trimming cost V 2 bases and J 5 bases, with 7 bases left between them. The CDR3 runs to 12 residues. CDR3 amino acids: CASSQWGDEQYF. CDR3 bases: TGTGCCAGCAGCCAATGGGGAGACGAGCAGTACTTC.

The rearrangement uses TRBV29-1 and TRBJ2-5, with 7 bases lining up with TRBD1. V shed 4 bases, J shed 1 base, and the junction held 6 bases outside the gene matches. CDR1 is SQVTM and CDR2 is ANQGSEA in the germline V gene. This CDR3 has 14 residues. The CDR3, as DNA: TGCAGCGTTGTAACAGGGGAAACCCAAGAGACCCAGTACTTC. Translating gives CSVVTGETQETQYF.

CDR3 amino acids: CASSQRDRGGRYEQYF. DNA for the CDR3: TGCGCCAGCAGCCAACGGGACAGGGGAGGCCGGTACGAGCAGTACTTC. The gene calls are TRBV4-1 and TRBJ2-7; 10 nucleotides agree with TRBD1. Germline CDR1 reads MGHRA; CDR2 reads YSYEKL. Trimming at V came to 2 bases and at J to 4 bases, leaving 8 bases not matched to a gene. The CDR3 extends over 16 amino acids.

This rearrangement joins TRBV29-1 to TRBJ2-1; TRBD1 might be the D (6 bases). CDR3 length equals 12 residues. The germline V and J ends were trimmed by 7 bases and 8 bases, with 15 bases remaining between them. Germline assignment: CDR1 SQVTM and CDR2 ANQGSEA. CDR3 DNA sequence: TGCAGCGGTGTTGGGGGCGTCGATGAGCAGTTCTTC. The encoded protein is CSGVGGVDEQFF.

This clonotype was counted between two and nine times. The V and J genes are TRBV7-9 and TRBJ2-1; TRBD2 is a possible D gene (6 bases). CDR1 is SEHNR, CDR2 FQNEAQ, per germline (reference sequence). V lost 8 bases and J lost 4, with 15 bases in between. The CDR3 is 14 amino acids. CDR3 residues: CASSRDLVYNEQFF. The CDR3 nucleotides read TGTGCCAGCTCCCGGGACTTAGTGTACAATGAGCAGTTCTTC.

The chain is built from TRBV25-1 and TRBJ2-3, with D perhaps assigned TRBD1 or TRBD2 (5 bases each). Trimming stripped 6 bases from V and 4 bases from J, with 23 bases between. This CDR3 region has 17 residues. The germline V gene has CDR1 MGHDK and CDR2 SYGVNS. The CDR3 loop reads CASSPTGRLGSADTQYF. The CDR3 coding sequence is TGTGCCAGCAGCCCAACGGGGCGGTTAGGGAGCGCAGATACGCAGTATTTT. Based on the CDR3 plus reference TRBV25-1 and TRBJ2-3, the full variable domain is EADIYQTPRYLVIGTGKKITLECSQTMGHDKMYWYQQDPGMELHLIHYSYGVNSTEKGDLSSESTVSRIRTEHFPLTLESARPSHTSQYLCASSPTGRLGSADTQYFGPGTRLTVL.

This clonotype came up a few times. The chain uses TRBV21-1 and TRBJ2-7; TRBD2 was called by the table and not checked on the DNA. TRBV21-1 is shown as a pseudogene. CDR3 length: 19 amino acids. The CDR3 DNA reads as TGTGCCAGCAGCAGCCCTCTAGCGGGAGCTCTTTCCAGCTCCTACGAGCAGTACTTC. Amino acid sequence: CASSSPLAGALSSSYEQYF.

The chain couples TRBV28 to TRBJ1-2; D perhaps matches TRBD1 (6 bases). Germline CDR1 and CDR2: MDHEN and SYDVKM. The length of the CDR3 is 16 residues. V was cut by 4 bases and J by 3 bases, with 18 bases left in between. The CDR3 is CASSSDSSSPYYGYTF. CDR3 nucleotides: TGTGCCAGCAGTTCGGACAGTAGTTCACCTTACTATGGCTACACCTTC.

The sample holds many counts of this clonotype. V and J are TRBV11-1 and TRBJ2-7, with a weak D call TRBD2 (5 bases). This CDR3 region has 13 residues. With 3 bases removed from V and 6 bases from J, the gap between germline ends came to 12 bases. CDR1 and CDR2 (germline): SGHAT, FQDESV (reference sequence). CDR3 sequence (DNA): TGTGCCAGCAGCTTTAATCGTCGGGGCGAGCAGTACTTC. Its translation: CASSFNRRGEQYF.

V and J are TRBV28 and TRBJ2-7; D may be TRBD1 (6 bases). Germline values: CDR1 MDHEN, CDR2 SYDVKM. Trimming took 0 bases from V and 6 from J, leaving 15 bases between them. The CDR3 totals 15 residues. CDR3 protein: CASSLWQGQRSEQYF. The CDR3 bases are TGTGCCAGCAGTTTATGGCAGGGGCAGCGGTCCGAGCAGTACTTC.

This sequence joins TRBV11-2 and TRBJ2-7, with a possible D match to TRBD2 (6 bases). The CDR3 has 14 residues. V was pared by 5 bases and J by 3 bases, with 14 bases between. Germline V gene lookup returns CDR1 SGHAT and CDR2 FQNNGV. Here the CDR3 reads CASSGSGALYEQYF. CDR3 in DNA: TGTGCCAGCAGCGGATCGGGAGCCCTCTACGAGCAGTACTTC.

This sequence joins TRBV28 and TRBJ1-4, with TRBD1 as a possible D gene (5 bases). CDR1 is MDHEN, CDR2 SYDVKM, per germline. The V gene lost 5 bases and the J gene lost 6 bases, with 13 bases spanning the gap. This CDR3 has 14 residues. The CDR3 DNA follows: TGTGCCAGCAGTCTGCGTTGGGGGTATGAAAAACTGTTTTTT. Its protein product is CASSLRWGYEKLFF. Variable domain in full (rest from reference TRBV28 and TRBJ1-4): DVKVTQSSRYLVKRTGEKVFLECVQDMDHENMFWYRQDPGLGLRLIYFSYDVKMKEKGDIPEGYSVSREKKERFSLILESASTNQTSMYLCASSLRWGYEKLFFGSGTQLSVL.

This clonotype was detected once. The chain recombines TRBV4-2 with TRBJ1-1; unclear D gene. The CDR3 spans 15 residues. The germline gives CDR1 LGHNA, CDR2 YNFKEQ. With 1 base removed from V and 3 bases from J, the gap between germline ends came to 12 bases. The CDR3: CASSQGSTTDTEAFF. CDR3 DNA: TGTGCCAGCAGCCAAGGGTCCACGACGGACACTGAAGCTTTCTTT.

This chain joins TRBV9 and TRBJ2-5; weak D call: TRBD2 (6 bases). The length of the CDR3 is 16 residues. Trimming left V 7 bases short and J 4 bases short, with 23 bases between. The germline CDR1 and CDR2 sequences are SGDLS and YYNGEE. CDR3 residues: CASSGSDWGLPETQYF. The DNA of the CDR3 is TGTGCCAGCTCTGGTTCGGACTGGGGACTTCCAGAGACCCAGTACTTC. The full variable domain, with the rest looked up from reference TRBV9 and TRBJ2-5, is DSGVTQTPKHLITATGQRVTLRCSPRSGDLSVYWYQQSLDQGLQFLIQYYNGEERAKGNILERFSAQQFPDLHSELNLSSLELGDSALYFCASSGSDWGLPETQYFGPGTRLLVL.

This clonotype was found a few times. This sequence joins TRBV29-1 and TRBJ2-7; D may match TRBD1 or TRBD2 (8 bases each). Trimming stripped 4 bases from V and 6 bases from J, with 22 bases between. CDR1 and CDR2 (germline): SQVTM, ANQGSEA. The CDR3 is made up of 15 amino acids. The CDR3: CSVAGTRTGLAEQYF. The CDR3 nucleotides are TGCAGCGTTGCGGGGACTAGGACAGGGTTGGCCGAGCAGTACTTC.

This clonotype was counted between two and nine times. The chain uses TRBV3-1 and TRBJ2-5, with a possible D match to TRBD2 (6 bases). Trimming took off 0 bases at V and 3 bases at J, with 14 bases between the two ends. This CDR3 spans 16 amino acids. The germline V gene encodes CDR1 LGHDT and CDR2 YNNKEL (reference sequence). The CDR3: CASSQDWLAREETQYF. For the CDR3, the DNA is TGTGCCAGCAGCCAAGACTGGCTAGCGAGAGAAGAGACCCAGTACTTC.

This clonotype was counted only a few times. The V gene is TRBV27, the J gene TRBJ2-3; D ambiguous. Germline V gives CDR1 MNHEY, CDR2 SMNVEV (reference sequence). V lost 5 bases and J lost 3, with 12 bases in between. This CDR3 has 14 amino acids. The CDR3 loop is CASSTRGATDTQYF. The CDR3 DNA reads TGTGCCAGCAGTACCCGCGGAGCTACAGATACGCAGTATTTT.

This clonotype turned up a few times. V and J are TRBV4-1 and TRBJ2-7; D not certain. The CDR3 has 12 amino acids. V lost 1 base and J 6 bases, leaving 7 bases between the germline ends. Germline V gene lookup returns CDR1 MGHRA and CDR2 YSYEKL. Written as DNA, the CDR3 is TGCGCCAGCAGCCAAGTCAGTAGCGAGCAGTACTTC. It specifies CASSQVSSEQYF.

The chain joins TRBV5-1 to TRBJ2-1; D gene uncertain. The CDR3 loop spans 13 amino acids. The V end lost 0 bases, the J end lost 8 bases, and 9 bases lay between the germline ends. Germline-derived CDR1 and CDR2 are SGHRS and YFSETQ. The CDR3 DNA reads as TGCGCCAGCAGCTTGGAGACCGGACATGAGCAGTTCTTC. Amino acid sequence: CASSLETGHEQFF.

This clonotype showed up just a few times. The CDR3 nucleotides are TGTGCCAGCAGCGTTGATACTAGCGTTAGCACAGATACGCAGTATTTT. Its translation: CASSVDTSVSTDTQYF. This chain uses TRBV7-3 with TRBJ2-3; 7 bases agree with TRBD2. The CDR3 sequence is 16 residues long. The germline V gene has CDR1 SGHTA and CDR2 FQGTGA. V gave up 5 bases and J gave up 0 bases; unmatched junction bases: 8.